The rows below give T cell receptor beta chains drawn from one sample of a study of blood T cells in healthy people across ages. Each CDR3 protein is one row after TCRdb ran MiXCR on the 5' RACE reads. The table lists around 1,100,000 distinct CDR3 sequences, more than 30% of them singletons, with around 14% in the top ten. Material: blood. The receptors come from a man younger than 35 in good health. The conserved cysteine and the conserved F or W are not part of the CDR3 here.

V gene	J gene	CDR3 protein
TRBV7-9	TRBJ2-1	ASSSRLVGSYNEQF
TRBV20-1	TRBJ1-6	SARLGTGIHNSPLH
TRBV6-1	TRBJ1-2	AGSRDRVADGYT
TRBV20-1	TRBJ1-1	SARGTELNTEAF
TRBV20-1	TRBJ1-2	SARDGQHNYGYT
TRBV11-2	TRBJ2-5	ASSRTSGSGETQY
TRBV28	TRBJ2-1	ASSFIGTSGGESSYNEQF
TRBV5-1	TRBJ1-2	ASSIGPTGTDYGYT
TRBV2	TRBJ2-1	ARQEVDSTNEQF
TRBV5-6	TRBJ2-5	ASSLKGTSRPEETQY
TRBV5-1	TRBJ1-6	ASSSDPRDSPLH
TRBV10-3	TRBJ1-6	AISEGSNSPLH
TRBV7-8	.	ASSLSRMGRASGGTSYNEQY
TRBV9	TRBJ2-1	ASSVAPGGPNEQF
TRBV7-2	TRBJ1-2	ASSSQGHNYGYT
TRBV7-9	TRBJ1-1	ASSLANGLNTEAF
TRBV28	TRBJ1-4	ASSVSGRNEKLF
TRBV7-9	TRBJ2-3	AGPWTHIPDTQY
TRBV7-3	TRBJ2-7	ASSLSLAYEQY
TRBV20-1	TRBJ2-1	SARDQPPFGQF
TRBV11-2	TRBJ2-1	ASSITSGVWNEQF
TRBV20-1	TRBJ2-7	SARGDTGTGYEQY
TRBV5-6	.	ASSPVDGTQY
TRBV3-1	TRBJ1-5	ASSPGGQFNQPQH
TRBV10-3	.	AISESVGRAQETQF
TRBV10-3	TRBJ1-2	AISDPGQGAQYGYT
TRBV12-3/TRBV12-4	TRBJ1-4	ASRDSEKLF
TRBV12-3/TRBV12-4	TRBJ1-5	ASSLGVGQPQH
TRBV20-1	TRBJ2-7	SASGTASYEQY
TRBV11-2	TRBJ1-1	ASSLSWMEAEAF
TRBV13	TRBJ2-5	ASSTTGVETQY
TRBV4-3	TRBJ2-7	ASSQEVASMGRYEQY
TRBV5-1	TRBJ2-3	ASSLGQEDTQY
TRBV12-3/TRBV12-4	TRBJ1-1	ANSPGQGAGTEAF
TRBV25-1	TRBJ1-2	ASSESVLRGGPNYGYT
TRBV20-1	TRBJ1-1	SARDQPRAEAF
TRBV20-1	TRBJ2-1	SARGGHPVLDNGQF
TRBV29-1	TRBJ2-2	SVGGALGTGELF
TRBV20-1	TRBJ1-2	SASEQGPGYT
TRBV14	TRBJ2-5	ASSKGLARETQY
TRBV2	TRBJ2-7	ASSGITGTAYEQY
TRBV10-3	TRBJ2-1	AISDGLENEQF
TRBV28	TRBJ1-4	ASGTGLNEKLF
TRBV12-3/TRBV12-4	TRBJ1-4	ASSLDSQVNEKLF
TRBV5-1	TRBJ2-2	ASSPPAGGLPGELF
TRBV7-2	TRBJ1-1	ASSRQGYTEAF
TRBV7-2	TRBJ2-1	ASRRGGGPYNEQF
TRBV6-2/TRBV6-3	TRBJ2-7	ASSYSKAGEQY
TRBV6-1	TRBJ2-4	ASSERQGLAKNIQY
TRBV10-3	TRBJ1-2	ATWGGKSNYGYT
TRBV11-2	TRBJ2-1	ASSPITSGRLSYEQF
TRBV6-5	TRBJ1-2	ASSYSKGNSHYGYT